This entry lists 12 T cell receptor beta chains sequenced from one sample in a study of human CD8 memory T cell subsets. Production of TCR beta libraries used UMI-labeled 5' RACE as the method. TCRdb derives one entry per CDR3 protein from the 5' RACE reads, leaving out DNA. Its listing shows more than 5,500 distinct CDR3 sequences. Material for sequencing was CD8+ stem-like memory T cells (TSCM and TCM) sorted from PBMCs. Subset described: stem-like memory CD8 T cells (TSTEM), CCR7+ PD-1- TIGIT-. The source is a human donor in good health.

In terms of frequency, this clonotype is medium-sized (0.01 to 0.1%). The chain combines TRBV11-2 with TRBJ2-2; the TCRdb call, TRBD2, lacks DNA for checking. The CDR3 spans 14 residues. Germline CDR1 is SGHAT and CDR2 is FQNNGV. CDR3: CASSLLAGDGELFF.

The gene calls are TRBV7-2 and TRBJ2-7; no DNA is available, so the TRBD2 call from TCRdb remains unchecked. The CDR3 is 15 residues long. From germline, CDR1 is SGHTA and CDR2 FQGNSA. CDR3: CASRPTTSGTYEQYF.

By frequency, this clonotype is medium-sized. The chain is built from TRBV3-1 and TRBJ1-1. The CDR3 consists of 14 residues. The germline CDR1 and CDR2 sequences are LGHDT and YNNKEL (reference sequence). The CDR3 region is CASSPNLMNTEAFF.

The CDR3 loop is CASSFQAAETQYF. The J gene is TRBJ2-5, the V gene TRBV5-6. Germline V gene sequence: CDR1 SGHDT, CDR2 YYEEEE. The CDR3 consists of 13 residues.

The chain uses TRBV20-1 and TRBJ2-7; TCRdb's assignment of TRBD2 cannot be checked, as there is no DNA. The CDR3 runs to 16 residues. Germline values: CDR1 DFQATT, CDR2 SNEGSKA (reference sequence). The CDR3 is CSARSLTSGSSYEQYF.

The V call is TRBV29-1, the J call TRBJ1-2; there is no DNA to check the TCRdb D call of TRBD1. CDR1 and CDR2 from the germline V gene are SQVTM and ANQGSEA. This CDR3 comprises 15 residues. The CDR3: CSVSGTALRDYGYTF.

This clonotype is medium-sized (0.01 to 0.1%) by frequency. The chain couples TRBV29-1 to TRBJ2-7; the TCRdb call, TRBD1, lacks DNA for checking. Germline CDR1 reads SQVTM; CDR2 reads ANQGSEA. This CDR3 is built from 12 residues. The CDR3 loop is CSFSGLSYEQYF.

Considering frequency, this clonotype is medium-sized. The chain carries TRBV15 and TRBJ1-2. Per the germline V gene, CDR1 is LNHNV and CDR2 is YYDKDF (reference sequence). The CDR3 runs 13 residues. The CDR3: CATSRDQMEGPTF.

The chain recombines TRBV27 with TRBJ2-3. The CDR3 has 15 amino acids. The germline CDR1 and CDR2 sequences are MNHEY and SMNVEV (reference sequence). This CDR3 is CASSFLSVGTDTQYF.

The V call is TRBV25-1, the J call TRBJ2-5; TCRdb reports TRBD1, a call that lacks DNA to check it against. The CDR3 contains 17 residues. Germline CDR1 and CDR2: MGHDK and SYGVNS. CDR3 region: CASSEYPIRVGEETQYF.

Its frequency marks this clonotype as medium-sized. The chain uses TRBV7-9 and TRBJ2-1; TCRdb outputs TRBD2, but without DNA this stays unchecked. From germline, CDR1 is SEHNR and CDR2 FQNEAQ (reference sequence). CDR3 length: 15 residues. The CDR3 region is CASSFFAGARDEQFF.

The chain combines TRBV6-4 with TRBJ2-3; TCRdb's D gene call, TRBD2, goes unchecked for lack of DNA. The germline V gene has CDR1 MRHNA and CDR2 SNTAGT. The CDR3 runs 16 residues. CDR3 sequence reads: CASSDSAGSSTDTQYF.